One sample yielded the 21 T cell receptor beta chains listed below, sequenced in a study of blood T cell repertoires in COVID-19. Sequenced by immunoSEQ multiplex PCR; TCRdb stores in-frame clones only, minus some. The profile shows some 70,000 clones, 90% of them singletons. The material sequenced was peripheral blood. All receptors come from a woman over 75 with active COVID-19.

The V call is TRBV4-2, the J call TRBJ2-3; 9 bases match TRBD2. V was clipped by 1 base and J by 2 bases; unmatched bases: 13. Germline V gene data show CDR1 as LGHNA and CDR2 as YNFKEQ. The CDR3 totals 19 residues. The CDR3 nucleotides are TGTGCCAGCAGCCAAGCTGAGGGTCCCTTAGCGGGAGTCACAGATACGCAGTATTTT. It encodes CASSQAEGPLAGVTDTQYF.

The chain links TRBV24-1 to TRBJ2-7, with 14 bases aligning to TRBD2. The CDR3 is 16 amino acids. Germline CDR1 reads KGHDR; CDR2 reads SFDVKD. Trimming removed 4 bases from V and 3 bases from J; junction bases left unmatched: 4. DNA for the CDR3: TGTGCCACCAGTGACCCAGGACTAGCGGGAGGCTACGAGCAGTACTTC. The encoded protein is CATSDPGLAGGYEQYF.

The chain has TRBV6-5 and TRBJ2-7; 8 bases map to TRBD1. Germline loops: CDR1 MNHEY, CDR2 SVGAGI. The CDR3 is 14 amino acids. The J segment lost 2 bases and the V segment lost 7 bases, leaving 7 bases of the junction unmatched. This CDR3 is CASTRTGWPYEQYF. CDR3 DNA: TGTGCCAGCACCAGGACAGGGTGGCCCTACGAGCAGTACTTC.

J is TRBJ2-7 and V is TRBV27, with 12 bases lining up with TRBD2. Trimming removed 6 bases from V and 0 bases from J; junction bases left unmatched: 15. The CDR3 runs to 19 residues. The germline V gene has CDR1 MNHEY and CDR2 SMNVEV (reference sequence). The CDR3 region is CASSQSAWASGRASYEQYF. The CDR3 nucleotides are TGTGCCAGCAGCCAAAGCGCGTGGGCTAGCGGGAGGGCCTCCTACGAGCAGTACTTC.

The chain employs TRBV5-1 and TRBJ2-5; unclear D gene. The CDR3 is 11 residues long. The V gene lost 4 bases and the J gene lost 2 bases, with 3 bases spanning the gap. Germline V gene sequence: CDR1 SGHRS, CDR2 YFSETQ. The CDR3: CASSEQETQYF. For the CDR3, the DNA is TGCGCCAGCAGCGAGCAAGAGACCCAGTACTTC.

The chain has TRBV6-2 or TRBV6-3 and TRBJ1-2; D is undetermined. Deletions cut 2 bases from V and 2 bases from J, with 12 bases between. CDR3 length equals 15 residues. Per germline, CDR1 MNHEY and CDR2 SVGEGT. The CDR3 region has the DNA TGTGCCAGCAGTTACGGGCCGGGATCGAACTATGGCTACACCTTC. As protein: CASSYGPGSNYGYTF.

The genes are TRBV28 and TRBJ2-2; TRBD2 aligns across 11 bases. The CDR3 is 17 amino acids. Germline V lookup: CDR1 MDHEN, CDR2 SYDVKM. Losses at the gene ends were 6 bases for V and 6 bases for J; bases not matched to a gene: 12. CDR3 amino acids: CASSFTSGSWGAGELFF. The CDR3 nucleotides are TGTGCCAGCAGCTTTACTAGCGGGAGTTGGGGGGCCGGGGAGCTGTTTTTT.

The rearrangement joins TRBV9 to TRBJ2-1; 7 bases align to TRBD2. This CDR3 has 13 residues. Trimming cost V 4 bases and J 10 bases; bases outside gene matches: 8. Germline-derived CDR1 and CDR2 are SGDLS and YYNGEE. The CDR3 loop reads CASSPGGFEEQFF. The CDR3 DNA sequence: TGTGCCAGCAGCCCGGGGGGATTCGAAGAGCAGTTCTTC.

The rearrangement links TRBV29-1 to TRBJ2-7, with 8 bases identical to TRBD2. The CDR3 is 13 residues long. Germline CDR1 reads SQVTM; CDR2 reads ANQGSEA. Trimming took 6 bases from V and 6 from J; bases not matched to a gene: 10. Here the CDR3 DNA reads TGCAGCGTGTACGCCGGACTAGCAGTCGAGCAGTACTTC. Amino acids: CSVYAGLAVEQYF.

CDR3 sequence: CASSAPGGRSYEQYF. CDR3 in DNA: TGTGCCAGTAGTGCGCCGGGGGGCAGATCCTACGAGCAGTACTTC. V usage is TRBV19 and J usage is TRBJ2-7, with a weak D call TRBD2 (7 bases). Germline V CDR1 and CDR2: LNHDA, SQIVND (reference sequence). The germline V and J ends were trimmed by 5 bases and 1 base, with 15 bases remaining between them. The CDR3 has 15 residues.

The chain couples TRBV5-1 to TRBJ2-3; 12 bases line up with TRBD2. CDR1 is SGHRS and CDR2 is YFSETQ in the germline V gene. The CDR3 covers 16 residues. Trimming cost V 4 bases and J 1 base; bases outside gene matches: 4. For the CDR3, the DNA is TGCGCCAGCAGCAGACGGACTAGCGGGGGCACAGATACGCAGTATTTT. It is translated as CASSRRTSGGTDTQYF.

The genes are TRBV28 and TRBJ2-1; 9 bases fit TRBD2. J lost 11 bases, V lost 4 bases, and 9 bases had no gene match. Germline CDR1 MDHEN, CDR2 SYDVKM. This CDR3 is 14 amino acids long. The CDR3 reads CASSSLNSGRQQFF. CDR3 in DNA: TGTGCCAGCAGTTCGCTGAACAGCGGGAGGCAGCAGTTCTTC.

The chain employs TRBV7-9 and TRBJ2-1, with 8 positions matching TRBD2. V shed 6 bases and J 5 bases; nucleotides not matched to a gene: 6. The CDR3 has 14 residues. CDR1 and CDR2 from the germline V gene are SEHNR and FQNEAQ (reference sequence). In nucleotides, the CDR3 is TGTGCCAGCAGTTTTCGGGGGGGCAACAATGAGCAGTTCTTC. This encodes CASSFRGGNNEQFF.

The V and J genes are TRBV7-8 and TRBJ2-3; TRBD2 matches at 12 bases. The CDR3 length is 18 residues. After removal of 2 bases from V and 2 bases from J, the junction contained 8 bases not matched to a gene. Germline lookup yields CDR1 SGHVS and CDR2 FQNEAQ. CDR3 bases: TGTGCCAGCAGCTTACAGGGAGGGACTAGCGGGTCCACAGATACGCAGTATTTT. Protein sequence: CASSLQGGTSGSTDTQYF.

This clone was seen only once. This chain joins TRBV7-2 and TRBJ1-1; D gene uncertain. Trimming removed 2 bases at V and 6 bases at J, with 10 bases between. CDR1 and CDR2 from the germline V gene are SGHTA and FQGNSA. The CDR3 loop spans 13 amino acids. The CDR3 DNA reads TGTGCCAGCAGCTTACGGCGGGAGTCTGAAGCTTTCTTT. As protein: CASSLRRESEAFF.

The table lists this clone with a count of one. The CDR3 loop is CASSLDPGAGVEQYF. CDR3 nucleotide sequence: TGTGCCAGCAGCTTGGATCCAGGGGCAGGGGTCGAGCAGTACTTC. V is TRBV5-6 and J is TRBJ2-7; D possibly corresponds to TRBD1 (6 bases). Per the germline V gene, CDR1 is SGHDT and CDR2 is YYEEEE. The CDR3 consists of 15 residues. Trimming removed 0 bases from V and 6 bases from J, with 16 bases in between.

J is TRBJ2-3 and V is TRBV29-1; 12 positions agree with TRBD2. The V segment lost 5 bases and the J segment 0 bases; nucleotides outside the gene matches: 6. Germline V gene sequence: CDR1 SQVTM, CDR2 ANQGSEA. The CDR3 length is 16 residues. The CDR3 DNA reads TGCAGCGTTTGGACTAGCGGGGCGCCTAGCACAGATACGCAGTATTTT. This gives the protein CSVWTSGAPSTDTQYF.

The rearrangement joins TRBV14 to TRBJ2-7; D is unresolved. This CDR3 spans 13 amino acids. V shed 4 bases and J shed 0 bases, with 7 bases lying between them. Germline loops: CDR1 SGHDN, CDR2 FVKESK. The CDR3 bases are TGTGCCAGCAGCCTTCGGAGCTCCTACGAGCAGTACTTC. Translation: CASSLRSSYEQYF.

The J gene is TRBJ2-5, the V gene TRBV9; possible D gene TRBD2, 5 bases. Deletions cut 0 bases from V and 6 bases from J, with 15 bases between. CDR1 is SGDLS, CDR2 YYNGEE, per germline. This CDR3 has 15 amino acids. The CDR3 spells CASSVEGASGQTQYF. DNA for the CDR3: TGTGCCAGCAGCGTAGAGGGTGCGAGCGGACAGACCCAGTACTTC.

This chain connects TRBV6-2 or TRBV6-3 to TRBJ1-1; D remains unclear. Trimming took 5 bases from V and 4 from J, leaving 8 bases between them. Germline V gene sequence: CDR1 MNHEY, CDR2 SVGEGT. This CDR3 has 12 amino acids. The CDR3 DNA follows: TGTGCCAGCAGTGGGCTGGGCACTGAAGCTTTCTTT. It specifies CASSGLGTEAFF.

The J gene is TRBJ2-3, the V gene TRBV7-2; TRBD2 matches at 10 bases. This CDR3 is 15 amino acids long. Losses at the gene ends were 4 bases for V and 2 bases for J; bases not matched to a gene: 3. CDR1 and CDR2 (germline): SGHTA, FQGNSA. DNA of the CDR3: TGTGCCAGCAGCTGGACTAGCGGAAACACAGATACGCAGTATTTT. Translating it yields CASSWTSGNTDTQYF.